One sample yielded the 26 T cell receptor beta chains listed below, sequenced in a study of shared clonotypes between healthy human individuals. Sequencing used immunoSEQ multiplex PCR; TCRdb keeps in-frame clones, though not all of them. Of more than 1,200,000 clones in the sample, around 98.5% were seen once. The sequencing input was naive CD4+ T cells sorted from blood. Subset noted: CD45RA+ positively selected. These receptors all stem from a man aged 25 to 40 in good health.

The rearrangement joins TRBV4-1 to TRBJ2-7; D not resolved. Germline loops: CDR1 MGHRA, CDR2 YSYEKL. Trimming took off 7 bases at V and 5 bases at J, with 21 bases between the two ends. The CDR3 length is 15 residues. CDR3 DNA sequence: TGCGCCAGCACCCTGCGTGGTTTTGCTTTGGACGAGCAGTACTTC. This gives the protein CASTLRGFALDEQYF.

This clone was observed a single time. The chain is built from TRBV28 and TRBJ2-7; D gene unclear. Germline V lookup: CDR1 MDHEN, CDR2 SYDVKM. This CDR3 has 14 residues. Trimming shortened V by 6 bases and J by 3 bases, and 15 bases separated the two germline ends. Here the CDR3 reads CASRPERDRYEQYF. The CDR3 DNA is TGTGCCAGCAGACCCGAGAGAGATCGCTACGAGCAGTACTTC.

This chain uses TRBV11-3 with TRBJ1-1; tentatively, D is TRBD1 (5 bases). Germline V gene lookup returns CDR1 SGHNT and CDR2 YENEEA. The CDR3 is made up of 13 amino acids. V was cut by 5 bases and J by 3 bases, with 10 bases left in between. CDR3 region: CASSPGRYTEAFF. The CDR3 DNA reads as TGTGCCAGCAGCCCAGGGAGATACACTGAAGCTTTCTTT.

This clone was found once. The CDR3 DNA is TGTGCCAGCAGTAATGACATGAACACTGAAGCTTTCTTT. It is translated as CASSNDMNTEAFF. The chain recombines TRBV2 with TRBJ1-1; the D is unclear. In germline, CDR1 is SNHLY, CDR2 FYNNEI. Trimming left V 5 bases short and J 0 bases short, with 7 bases between. The CDR3 has 13 amino acids.

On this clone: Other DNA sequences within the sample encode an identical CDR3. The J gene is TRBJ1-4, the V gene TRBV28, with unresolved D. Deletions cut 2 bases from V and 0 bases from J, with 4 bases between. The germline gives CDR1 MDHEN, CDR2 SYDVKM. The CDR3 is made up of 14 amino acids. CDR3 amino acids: CASSLLATNEKLFF. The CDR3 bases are TGTGCCAGCAGTTTACTTGCAACTAATGAAAAACTGTTTTTT. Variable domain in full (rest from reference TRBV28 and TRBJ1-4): DVKVTQSSRYLVKRTGEKVFLECVQDMDHENMFWYRQDPGLGLRLIYFSYDVKMKEKGDIPEGYSVSREKKERFSLILESASTNQTSMYLCASSLLATNEKLFFGSGTQLSVL.

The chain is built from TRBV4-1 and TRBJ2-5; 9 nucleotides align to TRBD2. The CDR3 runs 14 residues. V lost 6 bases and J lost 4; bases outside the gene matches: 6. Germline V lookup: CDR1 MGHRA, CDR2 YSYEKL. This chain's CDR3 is CASSRLAVGETQYF. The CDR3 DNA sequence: TGCGCCAGCAGTCGACTAGCGGTAGGAGAGACCCAGTACTTC.

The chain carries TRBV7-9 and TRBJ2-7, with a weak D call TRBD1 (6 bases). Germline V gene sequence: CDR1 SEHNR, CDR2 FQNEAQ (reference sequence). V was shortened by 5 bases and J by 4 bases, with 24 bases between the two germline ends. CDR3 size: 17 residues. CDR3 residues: CASSQPGSGAQIYEQYF. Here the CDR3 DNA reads TGTGCCAGCAGCCAACCCGGGTCAGGGGCCCAAATTTACGAGCAGTACTTC.

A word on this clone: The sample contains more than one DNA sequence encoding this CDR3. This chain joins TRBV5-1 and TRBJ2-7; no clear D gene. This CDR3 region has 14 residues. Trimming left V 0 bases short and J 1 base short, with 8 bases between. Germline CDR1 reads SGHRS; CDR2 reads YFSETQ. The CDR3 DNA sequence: TGCGCCAGCAGCTTGGAGGCCAGATCCTACGAGCAGTACTTC. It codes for CASSLEARSYEQYF.

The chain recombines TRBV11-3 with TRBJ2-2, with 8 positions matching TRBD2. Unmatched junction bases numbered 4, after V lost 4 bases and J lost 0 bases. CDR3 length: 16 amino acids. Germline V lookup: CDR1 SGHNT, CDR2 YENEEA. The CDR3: CASSSLSGANTGELFF. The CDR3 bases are TGTGCCAGCAGCTCTCTTAGCGGGGCGAACACCGGGGAGCTGTTTTTT. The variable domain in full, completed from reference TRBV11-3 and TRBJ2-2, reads EAGVVQSPRYKIIEKKQPVAFWCNPISGHNTLYWYLQNLGQGPELLIRYENEEAVDDSQLPKDRFSAERLKGVDSTLKIQPAELGDSAVYLCASSSLSGANTGELFFGEGSRLTVL.

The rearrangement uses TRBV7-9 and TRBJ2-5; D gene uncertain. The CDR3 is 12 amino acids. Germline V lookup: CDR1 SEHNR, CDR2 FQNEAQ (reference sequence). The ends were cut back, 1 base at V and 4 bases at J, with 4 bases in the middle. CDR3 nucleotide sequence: TGTGCCAGCAGCTTAGGGGTAGAGACCCAGTACTTC. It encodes CASSLGVETQYF.

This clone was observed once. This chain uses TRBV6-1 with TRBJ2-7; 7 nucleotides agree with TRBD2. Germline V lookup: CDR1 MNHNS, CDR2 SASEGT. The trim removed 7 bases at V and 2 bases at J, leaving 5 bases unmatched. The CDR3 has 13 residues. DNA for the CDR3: TGTGCCAGCACGGGGGGAGGGACCTACGAGCAGTACTTC. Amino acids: CASTGGGTYEQYF.

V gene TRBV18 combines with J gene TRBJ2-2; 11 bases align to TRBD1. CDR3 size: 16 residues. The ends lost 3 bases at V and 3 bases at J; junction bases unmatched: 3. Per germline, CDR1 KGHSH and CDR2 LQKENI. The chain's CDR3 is CASSPTGQGDTGELFF. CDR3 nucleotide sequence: TGTGCCAGCTCACCTACGGGACAGGGGGACACCGGGGAGCTGTTTTTT.

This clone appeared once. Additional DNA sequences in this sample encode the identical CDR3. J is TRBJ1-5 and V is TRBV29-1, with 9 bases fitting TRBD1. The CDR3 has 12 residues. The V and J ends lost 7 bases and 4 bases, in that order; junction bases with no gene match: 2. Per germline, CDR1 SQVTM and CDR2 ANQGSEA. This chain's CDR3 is CSAGTGNQPQHF. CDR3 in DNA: TGCAGCGCAGGGACAGGGAATCAGCCCCAGCATTTT.

The CDR3 DNA follows: TGCGCCAGCAGCTGGACACACAATGAGCAGTTCTTC. It is translated as CASSWTHNEQFF. V and J are TRBV5-1 and TRBJ2-1; perhaps TRBD1 as D (5 bases). Deletions cut 3 bases from V and 5 bases from J, with 6 bases between. Germline lookup yields CDR1 SGHRS and CDR2 YFSETQ. This CDR3 contains 12 residues.

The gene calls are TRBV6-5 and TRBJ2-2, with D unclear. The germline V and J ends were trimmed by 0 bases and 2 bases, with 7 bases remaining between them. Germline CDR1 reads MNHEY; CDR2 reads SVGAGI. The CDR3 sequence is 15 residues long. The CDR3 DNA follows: TGTGCCAGCAGTTACTCAGGTCCCAACACCGGGGAGCTGTTTTTT. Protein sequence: CASSYSGPNTGELFF.

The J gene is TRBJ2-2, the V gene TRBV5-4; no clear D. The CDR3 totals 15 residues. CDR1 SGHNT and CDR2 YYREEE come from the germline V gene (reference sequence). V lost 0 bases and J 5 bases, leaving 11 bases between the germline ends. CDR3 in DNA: TGTGCCAGCAGCTTGGTTGGGGTTCGGACCGGGGAGCTGTTTTTT. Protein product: CASSLVGVRTGELFF.

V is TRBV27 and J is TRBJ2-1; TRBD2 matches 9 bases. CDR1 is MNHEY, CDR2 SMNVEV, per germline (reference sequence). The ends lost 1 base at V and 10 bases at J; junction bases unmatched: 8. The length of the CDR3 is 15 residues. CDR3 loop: CASSLFSGSQQEQFF. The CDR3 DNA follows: TGTGCCAGCAGTTTATTTAGCGGGAGTCAACAGGAGCAGTTCTTC.

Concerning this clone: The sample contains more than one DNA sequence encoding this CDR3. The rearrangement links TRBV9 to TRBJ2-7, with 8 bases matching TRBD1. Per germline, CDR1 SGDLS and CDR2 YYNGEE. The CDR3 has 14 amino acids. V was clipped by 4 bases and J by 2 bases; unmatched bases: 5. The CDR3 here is CASSLGQGAYEQYF. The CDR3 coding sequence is TGTGCCAGCAGCTTAGGACAGGGAGCCTACGAGCAGTACTTC.

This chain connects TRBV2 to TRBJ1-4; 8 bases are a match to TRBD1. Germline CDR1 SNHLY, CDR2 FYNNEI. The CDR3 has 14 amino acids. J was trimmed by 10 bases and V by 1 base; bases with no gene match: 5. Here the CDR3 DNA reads TGTGCCAGCAGTGAAGGGACAGGGTGGGGAAAACTGTTTTTT. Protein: CASSEGTGWGKLFF.

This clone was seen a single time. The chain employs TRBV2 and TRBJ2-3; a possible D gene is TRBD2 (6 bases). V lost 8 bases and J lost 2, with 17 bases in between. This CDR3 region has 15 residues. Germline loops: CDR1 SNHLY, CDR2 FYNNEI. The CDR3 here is CASPPTSRDTDTQYF. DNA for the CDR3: TGTGCCAGCCCCCCAACTAGCCGGGACACAGATACGCAGTATTTT.

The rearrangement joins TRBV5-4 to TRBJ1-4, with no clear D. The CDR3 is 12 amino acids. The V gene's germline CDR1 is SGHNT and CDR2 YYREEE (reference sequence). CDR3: CGFGRENEKLFF. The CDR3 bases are TGTGGATTTGGACGTGAGAATGAAAAACTGTTTTTT. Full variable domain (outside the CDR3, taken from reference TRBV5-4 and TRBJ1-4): ETGVTQSPTHLIKTRGQQVTLRCSSQSGHNTVSWYQQALGQGPQFIFQYYREEENGRGNFPPRFSGLQFPNYSSELNVNALELDDSALYLCGFGRENEKLFFGSGTQLSVL.

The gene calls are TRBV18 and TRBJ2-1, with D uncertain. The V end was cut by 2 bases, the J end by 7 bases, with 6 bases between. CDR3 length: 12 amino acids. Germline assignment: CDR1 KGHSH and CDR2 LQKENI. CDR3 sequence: CASSPIGNEQFF. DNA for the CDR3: TGTGCCAGCTCACCAATAGGGAATGAGCAGTTCTTC.

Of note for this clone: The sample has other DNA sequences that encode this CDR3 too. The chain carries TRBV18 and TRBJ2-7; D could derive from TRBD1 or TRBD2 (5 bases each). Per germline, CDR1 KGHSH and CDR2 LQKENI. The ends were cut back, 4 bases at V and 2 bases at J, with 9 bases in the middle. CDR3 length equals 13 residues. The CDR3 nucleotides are TGTGCCAGCTCACGGGACGTCGCCTACGAGCAGTACTTC. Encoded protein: CASSRDVAYEQYF.

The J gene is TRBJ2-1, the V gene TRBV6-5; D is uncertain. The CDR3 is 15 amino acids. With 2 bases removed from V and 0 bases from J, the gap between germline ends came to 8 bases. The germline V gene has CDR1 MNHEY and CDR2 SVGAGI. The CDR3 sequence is CASSYDRYSYNEQFF. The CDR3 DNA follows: TGTGCCAGCAGTTACGATCGGTACTCCTACAATGAGCAGTTCTTC.

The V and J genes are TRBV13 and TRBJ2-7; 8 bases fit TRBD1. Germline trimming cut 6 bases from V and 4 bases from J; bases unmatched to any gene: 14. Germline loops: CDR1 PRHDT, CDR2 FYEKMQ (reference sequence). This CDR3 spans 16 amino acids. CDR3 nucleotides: TGTGCCAGCAGTTTATCTCCGGGACAGGCAAGATACGAGCAGTACTTC. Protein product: CASSLSPGQARYEQYF. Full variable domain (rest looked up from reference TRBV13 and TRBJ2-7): AAGVIQSPRHLIKEKRETATLKCYPIPRHDTVYWYQQGPGQDPQFLISFYEKMQSDKGSIPDRFSAQQFSDYHSELNMSSLELGDSALYFCASSLSPGQARYEQYFGPGTRLTVT.

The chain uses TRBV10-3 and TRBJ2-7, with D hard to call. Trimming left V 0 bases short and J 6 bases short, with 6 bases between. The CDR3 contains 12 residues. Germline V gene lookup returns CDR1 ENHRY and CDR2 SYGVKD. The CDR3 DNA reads TGTGCCATCAGTGAGTCGTACCCCGAGCAGTACTTC. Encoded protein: CAISESYPEQYF.